The source of this T cell receptor (beta chain) is a study of T cell responses to AZD1222 COVID-19 vaccine. Germline values: CDR1 SGHVS, CDR2 FQNEAQ. Trimming shortened V by 5 bases and J by 5 bases, and 16 bases separated the two germline ends. The CDR3 totals 15 residues. Produced via immunoSEQ multiplex PCR; TCRdb's table is partial and in-frame only. The sample carries 250,000 to 300,000 clones, 94% recorded once. The sample consisted of peripheral blood, taken 28 days after the second AZD1222 dose. This chain connects TRBV7-8 to TRBJ2-1, with D perhaps matching TRBD2 (5 bases). The source is an adult who received the AZD1222 COVID-19 vaccine. The CDR3 coding sequence is TGTGCCAGCAGCCCAAGCCGGGGATTTGACAATGAGCAGTTCTTC. Translated: CASSPSRGFDNEQFF.